These 7 T cell receptor beta chains share one sample of origin, sequenced in a study of long-term antiretroviral therapy in people with HIV. Researchers ran immunoSEQ v3.0 at survey level. Produced via immunoSEQ multiplex PCR; TCRdb's table is partial and in-frame only. This sample carries more than 15,000 clones, 75% to 85% of them seen once, and the ten largest clones take roughly 10%. This material consisted of unsorted PBMCs, taken 0.3 years before starting antiretroviral therapy. These receptors were obtained from a man aged 50 to 59 with HIV.

The chain is built from TRBV6-5 and TRBJ2-7, with a possible D match to TRBD1 (6 bases). Germline V gene lookup returns CDR1 MNHEY and CDR2 SVGAGI. V was cut by 5 bases and J by 4 bases, with 9 bases left in between. The CDR3 is 12 amino acids. DNA of the CDR3: TGTGCCAGCAGTCTCGACAGGTACGAGCAGTACTTC. The encoded protein is CASSLDRYEQYF.

V is TRBV10-3 and J is TRBJ2-7; D gene unclear. Germline loops: CDR1 ENHRY, CDR2 SYGVKD. The CDR3 totals 14 residues. Between the trimmed V and J ends, which lost 0 bases and 1 base, there was a span of 7 bases. The CDR3 loop reads CAISESFISYEQYF. CDR3 coding DNA: TGTGCCATCAGTGAGTCGTTCATATCCTACGAGCAGTACTTC.

This clone appeared a few times. The genes are TRBV10-1 and TRBJ2-7; 9 bases match TRBD2. V was clipped by 3 bases and J by 5 bases; unmatched bases: 5. Germline-derived CDR1 and CDR2 are WNHNN and SYGVQD (reference sequence). The CDR3 is 14 residues long. The DNA of the CDR3 is TGCGCCAGCAGTGACGGCGGGAGGGTCGACGAGCAGTACTTC. Translation: CASSDGGRVDEQYF.

The chain is built from TRBV11-2 and TRBJ2-7, with 7 bases that match TRBD2. The CDR3 sequence is 15 residues long. Germline assignment: CDR1 SGHAT and CDR2 FQNNGV. With V trimmed by 0 bases and J by 4 bases, 6 bases remained unmatched. For the CDR3, the DNA is TGTGCCAGCAGCTTAGAGGCGGGAGATCAGTACGAGCAGTACTTC. Protein product: CASSLEAGDQYEQYF.

The V and J genes are TRBV19 and TRBJ1-4; no reliable D call. The CDR3 extends over 15 amino acids. V gave up 6 bases and J gave up 3 bases, with 14 bases separating them. CDR1 is LNHDA and CDR2 is SQIVND in the germline V gene (reference sequence). The CDR3 is CASSVLGRSNEKLFF. CDR3 nucleotides: TGTGCCAGTAGCGTCCTGGGGAGATCTAATGAAAAACTGTTTTTT.

The V gene is TRBV19, the J gene TRBJ2-1; 9 bases fit TRBD2. V lost 10 bases and J lost 2; bases outside the gene matches: 3. The germline CDR1 and CDR2 sequences are LNHDA and SQIVND (reference sequence). This CDR3 comprises 13 residues. Here the CDR3 reads CATRTSAYNEQFF. CDR3 in DNA: TGTGCCACCCGGACTAGCGCCTACAATGAGCAGTTCTTC. The full variable domain, rest sourced from reference TRBV19 and TRBJ2-1, is DGGITQSPKYLFRKEGQNVTLSCEQNLNHDAMYWYRQDPGQGLRLIYYSQIVNDFQKGDIAEGYSVSREKKESFPLTVTSAQKNPTAFYLCATRTSAYNEQFFGPGTRLTVL.

This clone is medium-sized. The rearrangement links TRBV5-4 to TRBJ1-1, with TRBD1 identical over 8 bases. CDR1 SGHNT and CDR2 YYREEE come from the germline V gene (reference sequence). V shed 0 bases, J shed 4 bases, and the junction held 8 bases outside the gene matches. This CDR3 comprises 16 residues. As DNA, the CDR3 is TGTGCCAGCAGCTTGGGGAGTGGACAGGGCTTCACTGAAGCTTTCTTT. It yields the protein CASSLGSGQGFTEAFF. Supplemented by reference TRBV5-4 and TRBJ1-1, the full variable domain reads ETGVTQSPTHLIKTRGQQVTLRCSSQSGHNTVSWYQQALGQGPQFIFQYYREEENGRGNFPPRFSGLQFPNYSSELNVNALELDDSALYLCASSLGSGQGFTEAFFGQGTRLTVV.